The 10 T cell receptor beta chains below come from one sample, sequenced in a study of immune reconstitution after stem cell transplant in scleroderma. TCRdb called the RT-PCR reads again in MiXCR, with one record for every CDR3 protein. The table lists about 730 distinct CDR3 sequences, approximately 8.5% of them singletons. This sample was taken before or after autologous hematopoietic stem cell transplantation (not recorded which). Receptors were obtained from a male donor with systemic sclerosis.

By sample share, this clonotype is medium-sized. The rearrangement uses TRBV5-6 and TRBJ1-2; TRBD1 might be the D (5 bases). CDR1 is SGHDT and CDR2 is YYEEEE in the germline V gene. Trimming cost V 1 base and J 6 bases, with 13 bases left between them. The CDR3 consists of 14 residues. The CDR3 DNA is TGTGCCAGCAGCTTGTCCCAGGGTATCCATGGCTACACCTTC. This sequence encodes CASSLSQGIHGYTF.

This clonotype is categorized as medium-sized. The chain recombines TRBV11-2 with TRBJ2-7, with 10 positions matching TRBD2. There are 15 residues in the CDR3. The germline gives CDR1 SGHAT, CDR2 FQNNGV. The ends lost 3 bases at V and 6 bases at J; junction bases unmatched: 8. As DNA, the CDR3 is TGTGCCAGCAGCTTCGCCGGACTAGCGGCACTCGAGCAGTACTTC. Translation: CASSFAGLAALEQYF. The full variable domain, in which reference TRBV11-2 and TRBJ2-7 provide the parts outside the CDR3, is EAGVAQSPRYKIIEKRQSVAFWCNPISGHATLYWYQQILGQGPKLLIQFQNNGVVDDSQLPKDRFSAERLKGVDSTLKIQPAKLEDSAVYLCASSFAGLAALEQYFGPGTRLTVT.

This clonotype is labeled large. This chain connects TRBV20-1 to TRBJ1-1, with D unresolved. V lost 1 base to trimming and J lost 5 bases, with 20 bases between them. CDR3 length equals 16 residues. Looked up from germline, CDR1 is DFQATT and CDR2 is SNEGSKA (reference sequence). The CDR3 DNA reads as TGCAGTGCTAGAGTTTCGGGCAAGGGTGGAAAGACTGAAGCTTTCTTT. Protein product: CSARVSGKGGKTEAFF.

In its sample, this clonotype ranks as medium-sized. This chain uses TRBV20-1 with TRBJ1-1, with D unclear. The germline gives CDR1 DFQATT, CDR2 SNEGSKA (reference sequence). The V gene lost 4 bases and the J gene lost 0 bases, with 9 bases spanning the gap. This CDR3 is built from 13 residues. CDR3 loop: CSAIRRMNTEAFF. The DNA for the CDR3 is TGCAGTGCTATACGCAGGATGAACACTGAAGCTTTCTTT.

In its sample, this clonotype ranks as medium-sized. The rearrangement joins TRBV7-2 to TRBJ2-5; 8 bases match TRBD2. The CDR3 is made up of 16 amino acids. Germline V CDR1 and CDR2: SGHTA, FQGNSA. Germline trimming cut 4 bases from V and 4 bases from J; bases unmatched to any gene: 11. In DNA, the CDR3 is TGTGCCAGCAGCTGGAACCAGCGGGGGAGCCCAGAGACCCAGTACTTC. Translating gives CASSWNQRGSPETQYF.

Relative to its sample, this clonotype is medium-sized. The chain combines TRBV20-1 with TRBJ1-2; 7 positions agree with TRBD1. The length of the CDR3 is 13 residues. V was clipped by 4 bases and J by 2 bases; unmatched bases: 4. The germline gives CDR1 DFQATT, CDR2 SNEGSKA (reference sequence). The CDR3 sequence: CSAMDRRNYGYTF. DNA of the CDR3: TGCAGTGCTATGGACAGGCGAAACTATGGCTACACCTTC.

By proportion, this clonotype is large. This chain uses TRBV27 with TRBJ1-6, with D tentatively TRBD1 (5 bases). V shed 3 bases and J shed 2 bases, with 11 bases lying between them. Germline CDR1 reads MNHEY; CDR2 reads SMNVEV (reference sequence). CDR3 length: 16 amino acids. The CDR3: CASSFIGHTYNSPLHF. CDR3 coding DNA: TGTGCCAGCAGTTTTATTGGACATACCTATAATTCACCCCTCCACTTT.

This clonotype is labeled medium-sized (0.01 to 0.1%). The rearrangement links TRBV20-1 to TRBJ2-4; 7 nucleotides line up with TRBD2. CDR1 is DFQATT and CDR2 is SNEGSKA in the germline V gene (reference sequence). The ends lost 0 bases at V and 7 bases at J; junction bases unmatched: 6. The CDR3 runs 14 residues. Here the CDR3 reads CSARDLAGENIQYF. The CDR3, as DNA: TGCAGTGCTAGAGATTTGGCGGGAGAGAACATTCAGTACTTC.

In its sample, this clonotype is large. V is TRBV4-1 and J is TRBJ2-1, with TRBD2 identical over 9 bases. The CDR3 has 19 amino acids. Germline V gene data show CDR1 as MGHRA and CDR2 as YSYEKL. Germline trimming cut 0 bases from V and 8 bases from J; bases unmatched to any gene: 17. DNA of the CDR3: TGCGCCAGCAGCCAAGATCCCCGTGGCGGCGGCGGGGGGGGCTATGAGCAGTTCTTC. Amino acid sequence: CASSQDPRGGGGGGYEQFF.

In its sample, this clonotype ranks as medium-sized. The chain recombines TRBV14 with TRBJ2-7; unclear D gene. CDR1 and CDR2 (germline): SGHDN, FVKESK. The CDR3 spans 12 residues. The V end was cut by 3 bases, the J end by 4 bases, with 7 bases between. Here the CDR3 DNA reads TGTGCCAGCAGCCAGAGGTATTACGAGCAGTACTTC. Residues: CASSQRYYEQYF.